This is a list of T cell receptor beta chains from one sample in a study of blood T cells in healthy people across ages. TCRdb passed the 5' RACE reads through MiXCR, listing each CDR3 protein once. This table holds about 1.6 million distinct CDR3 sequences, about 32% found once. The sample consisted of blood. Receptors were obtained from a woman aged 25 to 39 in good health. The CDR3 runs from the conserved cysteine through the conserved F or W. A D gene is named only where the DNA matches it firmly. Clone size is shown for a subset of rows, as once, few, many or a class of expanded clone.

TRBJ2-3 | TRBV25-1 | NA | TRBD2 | CASSASGAQYF | TGTGCCAGCAGTGCTAGCGGCGCGCAGTATTTT
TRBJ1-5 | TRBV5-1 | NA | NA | CASSWIRTGWGNQPQHF | TGCGCCAGCAGCTGGATCCGGACGGGTTGGGGCAATCAGCCCCAGCATTTT
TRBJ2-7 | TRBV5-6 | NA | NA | CASSLLLTGKSYEQYF | TGTGCCAGCAGCTTGTTACTAACAGGGAAATCCTACGAGCAGTACTTC
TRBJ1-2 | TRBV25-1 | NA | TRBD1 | CASSEYYSEGARRYTF | TGTGCCAGCAGTGAATATTACAGTGAGGGGGCGAGACGCTACACCTTC
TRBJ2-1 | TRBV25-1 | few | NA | CASSRAGPTNEQFF | TGTGCCAGCAGCCGGGCCGGACCGACCAATGAGCAGTTCTTC
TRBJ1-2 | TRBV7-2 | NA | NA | CASSQRRASGYTF | TGTGCCAGCAGCCAGCGCCGGGCCTCCGGCTACACCTTC
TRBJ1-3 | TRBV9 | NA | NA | CASSPEFNGNTIYF | TGTGCCAGCAGCCCCGAATTTAACGGAAACACCATATATTTT
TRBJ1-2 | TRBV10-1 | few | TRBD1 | CASSDRDRGICYGYTF | TGCGCCAGCAGTGACCGGGACAGGGGGATCTGCTATGGCTACACCTTC
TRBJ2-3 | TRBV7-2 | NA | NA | CASSSDPSTDTQYF | TGTGCCAGCAGCTCTGACCCTAGCACAGATACGCAGTATTTT
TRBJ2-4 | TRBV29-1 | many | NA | CSVVVSKNIQYF | TGCAGCGTTGTGGTCAGCAAAAACATTCAGTACTTC
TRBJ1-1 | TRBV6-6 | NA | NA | CASSYSQNLEAFF | TGTGCCAGCAGTTACTCGCAGAACCTTGAAGCTTTCTTT
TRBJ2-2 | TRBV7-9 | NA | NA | CASSFRGDPTGELFF | TGTGCCAGCAGCTTCAGGGGGGACCCTACCGGGGAGCTGTTTTTT
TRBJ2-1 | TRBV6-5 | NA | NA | CASTGGVEYNEQFF | TGTGCCAGCACCGGGGGAGTAGAGTACAATGAGCAGTTCTTC
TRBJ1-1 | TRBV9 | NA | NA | CASSAQGYTEAFF | TGTGCCAGCAGCGCCCAGGGGTACACTGAAGCTTTCTTT
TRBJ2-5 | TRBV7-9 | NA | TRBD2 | CASSYGLAETQETQYF | TGTGCCAGCAGCTACGGACTAGCGGAGACCCAAGAGACCCAGTACTTC
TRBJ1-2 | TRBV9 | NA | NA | CASSFQATTGNYGYTF | TGTGCCAGCAGCTTCCAGGCAACCACAGGGAACTATGGCTACACCTTC
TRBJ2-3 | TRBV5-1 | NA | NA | CASSFWGRGRTGTQYF | TGCGCCAGCAGCTTTTGGGGCCGTGGGCGCACAGGTACGCAGTATTTT
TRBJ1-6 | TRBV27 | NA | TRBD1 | CASRDRVGSPLHF | TGTGCCAGCCGGGACAGGGTCGGTTCACCCCTCCACTTT
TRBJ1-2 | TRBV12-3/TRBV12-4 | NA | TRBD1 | CASSHGTGDRNYGYTF | TGTGCCAGCAGTCATGGGACAGGGGATAGGAACTATGGCTACACCTTC
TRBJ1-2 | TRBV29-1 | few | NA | CSVEGGAGYGYTF | TGCAGCGTTGAAGGGGGCGCAGGCTATGGCTACACCTTC
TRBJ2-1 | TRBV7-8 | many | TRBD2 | CASSLGTSDYNEQFF | TGTGCCAGCAGCTTAGGGACTAGCGACTACAATGAGCAGTTCTTC
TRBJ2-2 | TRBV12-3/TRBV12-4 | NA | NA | CVSSSGTITGELFF | TGTGTCAGCAGTTCTGGGACAATCACCGGGGAGCTGTTTTTT
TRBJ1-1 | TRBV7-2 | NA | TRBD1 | CASRVGQGAEAFF | TGTGCCAGCAGAGTGGGACAGGGAGCTGAAGCTTTCTTT
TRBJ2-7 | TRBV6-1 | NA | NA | CANSVGTPGGQYF | TGTGCCAACAGTGTGGGCACCCCTGGTGGGCAGTACTTC
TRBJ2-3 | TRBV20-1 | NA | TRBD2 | CSATASGRAADTQYF | TGCAGTGCCACAGCTAGCGGGAGGGCCGCAGATACGCAGTATTTT
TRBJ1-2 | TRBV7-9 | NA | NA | CASSSPESSNYGYTF | TGTGCCAGCAGCTCCCCGGAAAGTTCTAACTATGGCTACACCTTC
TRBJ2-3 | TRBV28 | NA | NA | CASSWASWGTQYF | TGTGCCAGCAGTTGGGCCTCGTGGGGCACGCAGTATTTT
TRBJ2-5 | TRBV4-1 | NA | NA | CASSQVGSPQETQYF | TGCGCCAGCAGCCAAGTTGGAAGCCCCCAAGAGACCCAGTACTTC
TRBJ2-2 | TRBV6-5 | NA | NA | CASRYSGGDRLHTGELFF | TGTGCCAGCAGGTACTCTGGGGGGGACAGGCTTCACACCGGGGAGCTGTTTTTT
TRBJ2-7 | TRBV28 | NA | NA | CASSFLTEGYYEQYF | TGTGCCAGCAGTTTTTTGACAGAGGGCTACTACGAGCAGTACTTC
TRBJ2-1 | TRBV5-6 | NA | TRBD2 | CASRSQLAGGPYEQFF | TGTGCCAGCAGGTCCCAACTAGCGGGGGGGCCTTATGAGCAGTTCTTC
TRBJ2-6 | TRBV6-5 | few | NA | CASRQPGANVLTF | TGTGCCAGCCGACAGCCTGGGGCCAACGTCCTGACTTTC
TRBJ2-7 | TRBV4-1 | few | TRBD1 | CASSQVGTGQGIPYEQYF | TGCGCCAGCAGCCAAGTGGGTACCGGACAGGGCATCCCCTACGAGCAGTACTTC
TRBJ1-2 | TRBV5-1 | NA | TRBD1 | CASSMSTGGNGYTF | TGCGCCAGCAGCATGTCAACAGGGGGCAATGGCTACACCTTC
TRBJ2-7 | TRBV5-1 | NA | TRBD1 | CTSSPGQAYYEQYF | TGCACCAGCAGCCCGGGACAGGCCTACTACGAGCAGTACTTC
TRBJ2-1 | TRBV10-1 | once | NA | CASSESRGRYNEQFF | TGCGCCAGCAGTGAGTCAAGGGGTCGCTACAATGAGCAGTTCTTC
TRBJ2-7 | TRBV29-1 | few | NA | CSVVGAYEQYF | TGCAGCGTTGTAGGTGCCTACGAGCAGTACTTC
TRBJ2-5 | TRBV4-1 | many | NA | CASSQDIGGPYETQYF | TGCGCCAGCAGCCAAGATATCGGGGGGCCGTATGAGACCCAGTACTTC
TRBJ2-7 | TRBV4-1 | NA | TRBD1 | CASSQEGTGNEEQYF | TGCGCCAGCAGCCAAGAAGGGACAGGGAACGAAGAGCAGTACTTC
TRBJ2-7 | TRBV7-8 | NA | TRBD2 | CASSLGQRGGNLYEQYF | TGTGCCAGCAGCTTAGGGCAGCGGGGGGGAAATCTCTACGAGCAGTACTTC
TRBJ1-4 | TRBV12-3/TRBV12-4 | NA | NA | CASSSGAWGEKLFF | TGTGCCAGCAGTTCAGGGGCGTGGGGTGAAAAACTGTTTTTT
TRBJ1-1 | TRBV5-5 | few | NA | CASSPRLGGNTEAFF | TGTGCCAGCAGCCCCCGGCTAGGTGGGAACACTGAAGCTTTCTTT
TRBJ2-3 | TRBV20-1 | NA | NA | CSASGLQGRNADTQYF | TGCAGTGCTAGTGGTCTCCAGGGTCGGAATGCAGATACGCAGTATTTT
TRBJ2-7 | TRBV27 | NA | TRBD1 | CASIRSGTVPHEQYF | TGTGCCAGCATCAGATCCGGGACAGTTCCCCACGAGCAGTACTTC
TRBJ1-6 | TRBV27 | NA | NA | CASRWGADSPLHF | TGTGCCAGCAGGTGGGGGGCTGATTCACCCCTCCACTTT
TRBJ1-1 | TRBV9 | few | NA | CASSVDGDTEAFF | TGTGCCAGCAGCGTAGACGGGGACACTGAAGCTTTCTTT
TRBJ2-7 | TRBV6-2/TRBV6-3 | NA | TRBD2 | CASSYDWGLAGIYEQYF | TGTGCCAGCAGTTACGATTGGGGACTAGCGGGAATCTACGAGCAGTACTTC
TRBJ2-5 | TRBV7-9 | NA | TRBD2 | CASRYPSGVGETQYF | TGTGCCAGCAGGTACCCTAGCGGGGTGGGAGAGACCCAGTACTTC
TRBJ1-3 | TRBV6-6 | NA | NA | CASSYEGNTIYF | TGTGCCAGCAGTTACGAGGGAAACACCATATATTTT
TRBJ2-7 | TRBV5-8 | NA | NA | CASSKGEPYEQYF | TGTGCCAGCAGCAAGGGTGAGCCCTACGAGCAGTACTTC
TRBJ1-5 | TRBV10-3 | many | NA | CAISETHGQPQHF | TGTGCCATCAGTGAGACACATGGACAGCCCCAGCATTTT
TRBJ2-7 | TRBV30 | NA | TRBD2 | CAWSTGGAYEQYF | TGTGCCTGGAGTACTGGGGGGGCCTACGAGCAGTACTTC
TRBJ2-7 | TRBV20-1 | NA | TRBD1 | CSASVDRARRYEQYF | TGCAGTGCTAGTGTGGACAGGGCTCGTAGGTACGAGCAGTACTTC
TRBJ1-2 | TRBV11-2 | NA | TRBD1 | CASSRTGEVSYGYTF | TGTGCCAGCAGTCGGACAGGGGAGGTTTCCTATGGCTACACCTTC
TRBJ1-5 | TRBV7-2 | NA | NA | CASRSVFEGQPQHF | TGTGCCAGCCGCTCCGTGTTCGAGGGTCAGCCCCAGCATTTT
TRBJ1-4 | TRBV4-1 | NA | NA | CASSQSYEKLFF | TGCGCCAGCAGCCAGAGCTATGAAAAACTGTTTTTT
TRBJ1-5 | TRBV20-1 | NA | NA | CSAVQPLSNQPQHF | TGCAGTGCTGTGCAGCCGCTTAGCAATCAGCCCCAGCATTTT
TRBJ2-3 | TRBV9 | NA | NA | CASSVALGADTQYF | TGTGCCAGCAGCGTAGCACTAGGGGCAGATACGCAGTATTTT
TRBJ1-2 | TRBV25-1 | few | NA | CASSADLYNYGYTF | TGTGCCAGCAGTGCGGACTTATATAACTATGGCTACACCTTC
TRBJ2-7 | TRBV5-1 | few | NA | CASSFIDSSYEQYF | TGCGCCAGCAGCTTCATCGACAGCTCCTACGAGCAGTACTTC